Listed below are T cell receptor beta chains from one sample, sequenced in a study of cytomegalovirus exposure and HLA in healthy donors. Sequencing was performed with immunoSEQ multiplex PCR; in TCRdb, only in-frame clones are kept and a portion is missing. Among 180,000 or so clones listed, 60% to 85% were seen once. Sequencing was performed on PBMCs. The receptor set was obtained from a man aged 18 to 35 in good health and CMV-seronegative. Both conserved end residues are part of each CDR3. The order of the fields is D gene, J gene, V gene, clone size, CDR3 protein, CDR3 DNA. A D gene is named only where the DNA matches it firmly. Size is stated for part of the rows, as once, few or many counts, or as a class when the clone is expanded.

d_gene: NA
j_gene: TRBJ2-2
v_gene: TRBV10-1
abundance: NA
CDR3aa: CASSLGLAGELFF
CDR3nt: TGCGCCAGTTCCCTCGGTTTAGCCGGGGAGCTGTTTTTT

d_gene: TRBD1
j_gene: TRBJ1-2
v_gene: TRBV5-1
abundance: NA
CDR3aa: CASSQGDNYGYTF
CDR3nt: TGCGCCAGCAGCCAGGGGGATAACTATGGCTACACCTTC

d_gene: NA
j_gene: TRBJ1-1
v_gene: TRBV9
abundance: NA
CDR3aa: CASTRALQGNRRAFF
CDR3nt: TGTGCCAGCACCCGTGCGCTCCAGGGGAATAGGCGAGCTTTCTTT

d_gene: NA
j_gene: TRBJ2-3
v_gene: TRBV7-9
abundance: few
CDR3aa: CASSLASGRTDTQYF
CDR3nt: TGTGCCAGCAGCTTAGCTTCCGGGAGAACAGATACGCAGTATTTT

d_gene: NA
j_gene: TRBJ2-2
v_gene: TRBV9
abundance: few
CDR3aa: CASSPRWGTLTGELFF
CDR3nt: TGTGCCAGCAGCCCTCGGTGGGGCACACTCACCGGGGAGCTGTTTTTT

d_gene: TRBD2
j_gene: TRBJ2-5
v_gene: TRBV11-2
abundance: NA
CDR3aa: CASSQRGLQETQYF
CDR3nt: TGTGCCAGCAGCCAGCGGGGCCTCCAAGAGACCCAGTACTTC

d_gene: NA
j_gene: TRBJ2-7
v_gene: TRBV19
abundance: NA
CDR3aa: CASSKSVLGEQYF
CDR3nt: TGTGCCAGTAGTAAGAGCGTTCTGGGCGAGCAGTACTTC

d_gene: NA
j_gene: TRBJ2-5
v_gene: TRBV5-1
abundance: NA
CDR3aa: CASSYREQETQYF
CDR3nt: TGCGCCAGCAGCTACAGGGAGCAGGAGACCCAGTACTTC

d_gene: TRBD1
j_gene: TRBJ1-5
v_gene: TRBV28
abundance: NA
CDR3aa: CANGDRDRGPYSNQPQHF
CDR3nt: TGTGCCAACGGGGACCGGGACAGGGGCCCGTATAGCAATCAGCCCCAGCATTTT

d_gene: TRBD2
j_gene: TRBJ2-3
v_gene: TRBV19
abundance: NA
CDR3aa: CASSIRPAGGLTDTQYF
CDR3nt: TGTGCCAGTAGTATACGGCCGGCGGGGGGCCTCACAGATACGCAGTATTTT

d_gene: TRBD2
j_gene: TRBJ2-7
v_gene: TRBV10-1
abundance: NA
CDR3aa: CASSPGLAGGMRSGPYEQYF
CDR3nt: TGCGCCAGCAGCCCCGGACTAGCGGGAGGTATGAGAAGTGGTCCCTACGAGCAGTACTTC

d_gene: NA
j_gene: TRBJ1-1
v_gene: TRBV6-1
abundance: NA
CDR3aa: CASSEGPGGNEAFF
CDR3nt: TGTGCCAGCAGTGAGGGGCCGGGAGGGAATGAAGCTTTCTTT

d_gene: NA
j_gene: TRBJ1-5
v_gene: TRBV19
abundance: medium-sized
CDR3aa: CASSRGGSNQPQHF
CDR3nt: TGTGCCAGTAGTAGGGGAGGTAGCAATCAGCCCCAGCATTTT

d_gene: NA
j_gene: TRBJ1-2
v_gene: TRBV9
abundance: NA
CDR3aa: CASSVALQGTGYTF
CDR3nt: TGTGCCAGCAGCGTAGCTTTACAGGGTACTGGCTACACCTTC

d_gene: TRBD1
j_gene: TRBJ2-1
v_gene: TRBV30
abundance: NA
CDR3aa: CAWGDRGVNEQFF
CDR3nt: TGTGCCTGGGGAGACAGGGGTGTTAATGAGCAGTTCTTC

d_gene: TRBD2
j_gene: TRBJ2-5
v_gene: TRBV7-9
abundance: few
CDR3aa: CASSLGTSRETQYF
CDR3nt: TGTGCCAGCAGTTTAGGGACTAGCCGAGAGACCCAGTACTTC

d_gene: TRBD2
j_gene: TRBJ2-7
v_gene: TRBV27
abundance: NA
CDR3aa: CASSLRLAVSYEQYF
CDR3nt: TGTGCCAGCAGTTTGAGACTAGCGGTCTCCTACGAGCAGTACTTC

d_gene: NA
j_gene: TRBJ2-5
v_gene: TRBV6-1
abundance: NA
CDR3aa: CASSGALRGGETQYF
CDR3nt: TGTGCCAGCAGTGGTGCCTTGCGGGGCGGGGAGACCCAGTACTTC

d_gene: NA
j_gene: TRBJ1-1
v_gene: TRBV7-2
abundance: NA
CDR3aa: CASSLAPGAGTEAFF
CDR3nt: TGTGCCAGCAGCTTAGCGCCTGGGGCTGGCACTGAAGCTTTCTTT

d_gene: TRBD1
j_gene: TRBJ1-2
v_gene: TRBV11-2
abundance: NA
CDR3aa: CASSSGQSKDGYTF
CDR3nt: TGTGCCAGCAGCTCGGGACAGTCGAAAGATGGCTACACCTTC

d_gene: NA
j_gene: TRBJ1-6
v_gene: TRBV28
abundance: NA
CDR3aa: CASSSTRVELHF
CDR3nt: TGTGCCAGCTCGAGTACCCGGGTGGAACTCCACTTT

d_gene: TRBD1
j_gene: TRBJ2-2
v_gene: TRBV7-2
abundance: NA
CDR3aa: CASSLVSWGTGATGELFF
CDR3nt: TGTGCCAGCAGCTTAGTCAGTTGGGGGACAGGGGCAACCGGGGAGCTGTTTTTT

d_gene: TRBD1
j_gene: TRBJ2-7
v_gene: TRBV5-1
abundance: NA
CDR3aa: CASSSGTGGYEQYF
CDR3nt: TGCGCCAGCAGCTCCGGGACAGGGGGCTACGAGCAGTACTTC

d_gene: NA
j_gene: TRBJ2-7
v_gene: TRBV7-2
abundance: few
CDR3aa: CASSSAVVGEQYF
CDR3nt: TGTGCCAGCAGCTCGGCGGTAGTGGGCGAGCAGTACTTC

d_gene: NA
j_gene: TRBJ1-1
v_gene: TRBV27
abundance: NA
CDR3aa: CASRREESMNTEAFF
CDR3nt: TGTGCCAGCAGGCGAGAAGAGTCGATGAACACTGAAGCTTTCTTT

d_gene: TRBD1
j_gene: TRBJ1-4
v_gene: TRBV6-1
abundance: NA
CDR3aa: CASRDRNEKLFF
CDR3nt: TGTGCCAGCCGGGACAGGAATGAAAAACTGTTTTTT

d_gene: NA
j_gene: TRBJ2-7
v_gene: TRBV7-3
abundance: once
CDR3aa: CASSLGQNYEQYF
CDR3nt: TGTGCCAGCAGCTTAGGGCAGAACTACGAGCAGTACTTC

d_gene: TRBD1
j_gene: TRBJ2-7
v_gene: TRBV6-5
abundance: NA
CDR3aa: CASSYEDRAHYEQYF
CDR3nt: TGTGCCAGCAGTTACGAGGACAGGGCACACTACGAGCAGTACTTC

d_gene: TRBD2
j_gene: TRBJ2-7
v_gene: TRBV30
abundance: NA
CDR3aa: CAWRKGLAGGLTYEQYF
CDR3nt: TGTGCCTGGAGGAAGGGACTAGCGGGAGGTCTAACCTACGAGCAGTACTTC

d_gene: NA
j_gene: TRBJ2-4
v_gene: TRBV27
abundance: NA
CDR3aa: CASSLSARNIQYF
CDR3nt: TGTGCCAGCAGTTTATCCGCCAGGAACATTCAGTACTTC

d_gene: TRBD1
j_gene: TRBJ2-7
v_gene: TRBV5-1
abundance: NA
CDR3aa: CASSLESRGEQYF
CDR3nt: TGCGCCAGCAGCTTGGAGAGCAGGGGGGAGCAGTACTTC

d_gene: TRBD2
j_gene: TRBJ2-7
v_gene: TRBV5-1
abundance: many
CDR3aa: CASSVGLAGTYEQYF
CDR3nt: TGCGCCAGCAGCGTCGGACTAGCGGGGACCTACGAGCAGTACTTC

d_gene: NA
j_gene: TRBJ1-5
v_gene: TRBV19
abundance: NA
CDR3aa: CASRERGTNQPQHF
CDR3nt: TGTGCCAGTAGAGAGAGGGGGACGAATCAGCCCCAGCATTTT

d_gene: NA
j_gene: TRBJ2-6
v_gene: TRBV28
abundance: NA
CDR3aa: CASSFSGANVLTF
CDR3nt: TGTGCCAGCAGTTTCAGTGGGGCCAACGTCCTGACTTTC

d_gene: NA
j_gene: TRBJ2-3
v_gene: TRBV28
abundance: NA
CDR3aa: CASIERGGATDTQYF
CDR3nt: TGTGCCAGCATCGAAAGAGGGGGGGCCACAGATACGCAGTATTTT

d_gene: TRBD1
j_gene: TRBJ1-5
v_gene: TRBV4-1
abundance: NA
CDR3aa: CASSQEGQGNNQPQHF
CDR3nt: TGCGCCAGCAGCCAAGAAGGACAGGGGAACAATCAGCCCCAGCATTTT

d_gene: NA
j_gene: TRBJ1-2
v_gene: TRBV5-6
abundance: few
CDR3aa: CASSLWRDGYTF
CDR3nt: TGTGCCAGCAGCTTGTGGAGGGATGGCTACACCTTC

d_gene: TRBD2
j_gene: TRBJ2-7
v_gene: TRBV10-1
abundance: NA
CDR3aa: CASSEGSGRGHEQYF
CDR3nt: TGCGCCAGCAGTGAGGGGAGCGGGAGAGGACACGAGCAGTACTTC

d_gene: TRBD2
j_gene: TRBJ2-2
v_gene: TRBV6-5
abundance: NA
CDR3aa: CASTEAGGTGELFF
CDR3nt: TGTGCCAGCACTGAAGCGGGGGGCACCGGGGAGCTGTTTTTT

d_gene: NA
j_gene: TRBJ1-5
v_gene: TRBV5-6
abundance: NA
CDR3aa: CASSLGQGLSNQPQHF
CDR3nt: TGTGCCAGCAGCTTGGGCCAGGGGTTGAGCAATCAGCCCCAGCATTTT

d_gene: NA
j_gene: TRBJ2-7
v_gene: TRBV7-3
abundance: NA
CDR3aa: CASSLTGAGPGEQYF
CDR3nt: TGTGCCAGCAGCTTAACGGGGGCAGGGCCCGGCGAGCAGTACTTC